The 32 T cell receptor beta chains listed next were all sequenced from one sample in a study of blood T cell repertoires in COVID-19. Measured with immunoSEQ multiplex PCR; TCRdb has only the in-frame clones, and not every one. The sample lists approximately 63,000 clones; around 89% were seen once. The sequencing input was peripheral blood. All receptors derive from a woman aged 55-70 years with COVID-19, enrolled during active disease.

The chain combines TRBV24-1 with TRBJ2-1; TRBD2 aligns across 12 bases. This CDR3 spans 13 amino acids. The V and J ends lost 9 bases and 9 bases, in that order; junction bases with no gene match: 5. Germline CDR1 KGHDR, CDR2 SFDVKD. CDR3 in amino acids: CATRLAGEIEQFF. CDR3 coding DNA: TGTGCCACCCGACTAGCGGGAGAGATTGAGCAGTTCTTC.

The rearrangement joins TRBV5-1 to TRBJ1-2; D ambiguous. Germline V gene lookup returns CDR1 SGHRS and CDR2 YFSETQ. The CDR3 has 18 amino acids. V dropped 0 bases and J dropped 1 base, with 19 bases sitting between them. The CDR3 DNA reads as TGCGCCAGCAGCTTGGCGGTATTAGTGGCAGCGGATAACTATGGCTACACCTTC. Amino acid sequence: CASSLAVLVAADNYGYTF.

The rearrangement joins TRBV5-4 to TRBJ2-1; possible D gene TRBD1, 6 bases. Germline V lookup: CDR1 SGHNT, CDR2 YYREEE (reference sequence). The V end was cut by 4 bases, the J end by 5 bases, with 13 bases between. This CDR3 contains 14 residues. The CDR3 DNA reads TGTGCCAGCAGCGTCCCCGGGACAAACAATGAGCAGTTCTTC. It codes for CASSVPGTNNEQFF.

V is TRBV9 and J is TRBJ2-3; 10 nucleotides align to TRBD2. Germline assignment: CDR1 SGDLS and CDR2 YYNGEE. V dropped 0 bases and J dropped 5; count of bases not matched to a gene: 3. The CDR3 extends over 15 amino acids. The CDR3 sequence: CASSVVSSGRDTQYF. The CDR3 DNA reads as TGTGCCAGCAGCGTAGTATCTAGCGGGAGAGATACGCAGTATTTT.

The V gene is TRBV9, the J gene TRBJ1-1, with D unresolved. Looked up from germline, CDR1 is SGDLS and CDR2 is YYNGEE. The CDR3 sequence is 13 residues long. V was clipped by 4 bases and J by 5 bases, with 12 bases between them. The CDR3 DNA sequence: TGTGCCAGCAGCCCCCGACTAGGGACTGAAGCTTTCTTT. Translation gives CASSPRLGTEAFF.

The chain has TRBV9 and TRBJ2-7; TRBD1 agrees at 9 bases. V lost 2 bases and J lost 2; bases outside the gene matches: 2. CDR1 is SGDLS and CDR2 is YYNGEE in the germline V gene. The CDR3 runs 14 residues. The CDR3 here is CASSVRTGAYEQYF. The CDR3 region has the DNA TGTGCCAGCAGCGTCAGGACAGGGGCCTACGAGCAGTACTTC. Supplemented by reference TRBV9 and TRBJ2-7, the full variable domain reads DSGVTQTPKHLITATGQRVTLRCSPRSGDLSVYWYQQSLDQGLQFLIQYYNGEERAKGNILERFSAQQFPDLHSELNLSSLELGDSALYFCASSVRTGAYEQYFGPGTRLTVT.

This chain connects TRBV27 to TRBJ1-2; 7 nucleotides align to TRBD1. The V and J ends lost 5 bases and 8 bases, in that order; junction bases with no gene match: 8. Germline V CDR1 and CDR2: MNHEY, SMNVEV (reference sequence). The CDR3 has 13 residues. Here the CDR3 DNA reads TGTGCCAGCAGTCCAACAGGGGTTAGGGGCTACACCTTC. Protein product: CASSPTGVRGYTF.

The rearrangement uses TRBV28 and TRBJ2-7; D might be TRBD2 (5 bases). The CDR3 consists of 13 residues. Germline lookup yields CDR1 MDHEN and CDR2 SYDVKM. V was trimmed by 4 bases and J by 7 bases, leaving 14 bases between them. CDR3 sequence: CASSSRARDEQYF. The CDR3 DNA sequence: TGTGCCAGCAGTTCTCGGGCCCGGGATGAGCAGTACTTC.

The rearrangement joins TRBV7-6 to TRBJ2-1, with 12 bases identical to TRBD2. The CDR3 consists of 16 residues. Germline CDR1 is SGHVS and CDR2 is FNYEAQ. With 5 bases clipped from V and 7 bases from J, the junction kept 9 bases outside the gene matches. CDR3 loop: CASSALAGGPRNEQFF. The CDR3, as DNA: TGTGCCAGCAGCGCCCTAGCGGGAGGGCCGCGGAATGAGCAGTTCTTC. Full variable domain (rest looked up from reference TRBV7-6 and TRBJ2-1): GAGVSQSPRYKVTKRGQDVALRCDPISGHVSLYWYRQALGQGPEFLTYFNYEAQQDKSGLPNDRFSAERPEGSISTLTIQRTEQRDSAMYRCASSALAGGPRNEQFFGPGTRLTVL.

The V and J genes are TRBV10-2 and TRBJ2-1; 7 bases agree with TRBD1. This CDR3 is built from 14 residues. Losses at the gene ends were 6 bases for V and 9 bases for J; bases not matched to a gene: 11. CDR1 is WSHSY and CDR2 is SAAADI in the germline V gene. The CDR3 bases are TGCGCCAGCAGGGGGGACAGTCCTTGGGGTGAGCAGTTCTTC. It translates to CASRGDSPWGEQFF.

This chain uses TRBV6-9 with TRBJ1-3; D perhaps matches TRBD1 (5 bases). The CDR3 consists of 22 residues. The V gene's germline CDR1 is MNHGY and CDR2 SVAAGI. Trimming stripped 6 bases from V and 0 bases from J, with 33 bases between. The CDR3 here is CASSSPRNSPGTIPSSGNTIYF. The DNA of the CDR3 is TGTGCCAGCAGCTCCCCAAGGAATTCTCCGGGGACTATACCGAGCTCTGGAAACACCATATATTTT.

The chain combines TRBV3-1 (or the pseudogene TRBV3-2) with TRBJ1-5; 7 positions match TRBD1. The V and J ends lost 3 bases and 6 bases, in that order; junction bases with no gene match: 8. The germline V gene encodes CDR1 LGHDT and CDR2 YNNKEL (reference sequence). The CDR3 consists of 15 residues. DNA of the CDR3: TGTGCCAGCAGCCATCGAGGGGGCGCGAGTCAGCCCCAGCATTTT. Its translation is CASSHRGGASQPQHF.

The CDR3 loop is CASSATMGLAGALGNEQYF. Written as DNA, the CDR3 is TGTGCCAGCAGCGCGACGATGGGACTAGCGGGAGCTTTAGGGAACGAGCAGTACTTC. J is TRBJ2-7 and V is TRBV14; TRBD2 matches at 14 bases. The germline V gene encodes CDR1 SGHDN and CDR2 FVKESK. CDR3 length equals 19 residues. The J segment lost 5 bases and the V segment lost 5 bases, leaving 17 bases of the junction unmatched.

The chain carries TRBV9 and TRBJ2-5, with D perhaps TRBD2 (6 bases). This CDR3 has 14 residues. The germline CDR1 and CDR2 sequences are SGDLS and YYNGEE. V was clipped by 4 bases and J by 5 bases, with 15 bases between them. The CDR3 DNA is TGTGCCAGCAGCACGGGAGTGGGGGAGGAGACCCAGTACTTC. Translation gives CASSTGVGEETQYF.

The chain combines TRBV4-2 with TRBJ2-1, with a tentative D call TRBD2 (5 bases). V dropped 2 bases and J dropped 9 bases, with 11 bases sitting between them. This CDR3 spans 13 amino acids. CDR1 and CDR2 from the germline V gene are LGHNA and YNFKEQ. The CDR3 bases are TGTGCCAGCAGCCAAATTAGCGCGGTTGAGCAGTTCTTC. This encodes CASSQISAVEQFF.

This clone was seen a single time. The chain recombines TRBV28 with TRBJ1-5, with D uncertain. The CDR3 has 14 amino acids. Looked up from germline, CDR1 is MDHEN and CDR2 is SYDVKM. Trimming removed 2 bases at V and 0 bases at J, with 5 bases between. CDR3 sequence: CASSLPNSNQPQHF. CDR3 in DNA: TGTGCCAGCAGTTTACCAAATAGCAATCAGCCCCAGCATTTT.

The CDR3, as DNA: TGTGCCAGCAGCTTGGGCTTGGGTACAGGGAAAGGCAATCAGCCCCAGCATTTT. It codes for CASSLGLGTGKGNQPQHF. The chain has TRBV5-6 and TRBJ1-5, with TRBD1 as a possible D gene (6 bases). V was trimmed by 0 bases and J by 2 bases, leaving 18 bases between them. The germline V gene encodes CDR1 SGHDT and CDR2 YYEEEE. The CDR3 has 18 amino acids.

V usage is TRBV24-1 and J usage is TRBJ2-2, with 10 positions matching TRBD2. CDR3 length equals 18 residues. CDR1 and CDR2 from the germline V gene are KGHDR and SFDVKD. Trimming removed 5 bases from V and 4 bases from J; junction bases left unmatched: 12. The DNA for the CDR3 is TGTGCCACCAGTGGAATTAGCGGGAGGCCCCCCCGCACCGGGGAGCTGTTTTTT. Translation: CATSGISGRPPRTGELFF.

V and J are TRBV6-5 and TRBJ2-7, with 7 positions matching TRBD1. Trimming removed 7 bases from V and 0 bases from J; junction bases left unmatched: 6. Looked up from germline, CDR1 is MNHEY and CDR2 is SVGAGI. The CDR3 sequence is 14 residues long. The CDR3, as DNA: TGTGCCAGCAATAAAGGGGACAGCTCCTACGAGCAGTACTTC. Its protein is CASNKGDSSYEQYF.

Written as DNA, the CDR3 is TGCGCCAGCAATCCGGGACTAGCGGCCAATGAGCAGTTCTTC. Translated: CASNPGLAANEQFF. J is TRBJ2-1 and V is TRBV5-1; 11 bases are shared with TRBD2. With V trimmed by 6 bases and J by 6 bases, 5 bases remained unmatched. This CDR3 spans 14 amino acids. CDR1 and CDR2 (germline): SGHRS, YFSETQ.

The DNA of the CDR3 is TGTGCTAGTGGTTTGGTACAGGGTGGTGTCACTGAAGCTTTCTTT. Translation: CASGLVQGGVTEAFF. The chain joins TRBV12-5 to TRBJ1-1, with TRBD1 as a possible D gene (6 bases). Germline-derived CDR1 and CDR2 are LGHNT and FRNRAP. The CDR3 extends over 15 amino acids. Deletions cut 0 bases from V and 4 bases from J, with 12 bases between.

This clone occurred once. The chain carries TRBV7-9 and TRBJ1-2; possible D gene TRBD1, 6 bases. V shed 1 base and J shed 6 bases, with 12 bases lying between them. The CDR3 extends over 14 amino acids. The germline V gene encodes CDR1 SEHNR and CDR2 FQNEAQ (reference sequence). CDR3 amino acids: CASSLGQGLNGYTF. CDR3 nucleotides: TGTGCCAGCAGCTTAGGGCAGGGGTTGAATGGCTACACCTTC. The full variable domain, completed using reference TRBV7-9 and TRBJ1-2, is DTGVSQNPRHKITKRGQNVTFRCDPISEHNRLYWYRQTLGQGPEFLTYFQNEAQLEKSRLLSDRFSAERPKGSFSTLEIQRTEQGDSAMYLCASSLGQGLNGYTFGSGTRLTVV.

This sequence joins TRBV7-8 and TRBJ1-6; 9 bases agree with TRBD1. CDR1 is SGHVS and CDR2 is FQNEAQ in the germline V gene. The CDR3 length is 14 residues. J gave up 8 bases and V 1 base, and 0 bases lay outside the gene matches. The DNA of the CDR3 is TGTGCCAGCAGCTTAGGGACAGGGGATTCACCCCTCCACTTT. Translated: CASSLGTGDSPLHF.

The chain employs TRBV19 and TRBJ1-2; 8 bases align to TRBD1. Germline V gene data show CDR1 as LNHDA and CDR2 as SQIVND (reference sequence). This CDR3 spans 13 amino acids. The ends lost 6 bases at V and 5 bases at J; junction bases unmatched: 5. In DNA form, the CDR3 reads TGTGCCAGTAGGACCGACAGGGGATATGGCTACACCTTC. Residues: CASRTDRGYGYTF.

V gene TRBV11-3 combines with J gene TRBJ1-2; possible D gene TRBD1, 6 bases. CDR3 length: 13 residues. In germline, CDR1 is SGHNT, CDR2 YENEEA. The V end lost 6 bases, the J end lost 3 bases, and 11 bases lay between the germline ends. For the CDR3, the DNA is TGTGCCAGCAGTCAGGGGCTATACTATGGCTACACCTTC. Protein product: CASSQGLYYGYTF.

V is TRBV24-1 and J is TRBJ1-2, with TRBD1 matching over 11 bases. Germline V gene data show CDR1 as KGHDR and CDR2 as SFDVKD. V shed 9 bases and J 8 bases; nucleotides not matched to a gene: 7. CDR3 length: 13 residues. The CDR3 DNA follows: TGTGCCACCCAGACGGACAGGGGGCAAGGCTACACCTTC. Translated, it gives CATQTDRGQGYTF.

This rearrangement joins TRBV5-1 to TRBJ1-1, with D maybe TRBD1 (6 bases). Trimming took off 0 bases at V and 1 base at J, with 10 bases between the two ends. Germline CDR1 is SGHRS and CDR2 is YFSETQ. The CDR3 is 15 amino acids. CDR3 in DNA: TGCGCCAGCAGCTTGGTGGCAGGGGCGAACACTGAAGCTTTCTTT. This sequence encodes CASSLVAGANTEAFF.

V usage is TRBV20-1 and J usage is TRBJ2-3; D not resolved. The CDR3 length is 11 residues. Germline CDR1 is DFQATT and CDR2 is SNEGSKA (reference sequence). The V and J ends lost 2 bases and 3 bases respectively, with 3 bases between them. CDR3 region: CSARLTDTQYF. The CDR3, as DNA: TGCAGTGCTAGATTAACAGATACGCAGTATTTT.

J is TRBJ2-5 and V is TRBV30; 9 nucleotides match TRBD2. Trimming cost V 2 bases and J 2 bases; bases outside gene matches: 9. The CDR3 is 16 residues long. In germline, CDR1 is GTSNPN, CDR2 SVGIG (reference sequence). The CDR3: CAWSTEAGGNQETQYF. CDR3 coding DNA: TGTGCCTGGAGTACTGAGGCGGGAGGGAATCAAGAGACCCAGTACTTC.

This chain joins TRBV28 and TRBJ1-5, with 7 bases matching TRBD1. The V gene's germline CDR1 is MDHEN and CDR2 SYDVKM. The CDR3 consists of 19 residues. J lost 0 bases, V lost 6 bases, and 17 bases had no gene match. The CDR3 DNA reads TGTGCCAGCAGGACTTTGCATTCCAGGGGGTCCACTAGCAATCAGCCCCAGCATTTT. Translated, it gives CASRTLHSRGSTSNQPQHF.

The V call is TRBV6-2 or TRBV6-3, the J call TRBJ2-7; a weak D match, TRBD2 (5 bases). The V gene's germline CDR1 is MNHEY and CDR2 SVGEGT. Deletions cut 6 bases from V and 3 bases from J, with 9 bases between. The CDR3 sequence is 12 residues long. The CDR3 bases are TGTGCCAGCAGCCCCAGCGGCTACGAGCAGTACTTC. The encoded protein is CASSPSGYEQYF.

The DNA of the CDR3 is TGTGCCAGCAGTCCCAATTCCCCAGGGGTCGGGTCCTACGAGCAGTACTTC. Its protein is CASSPNSPGVGSYEQYF. This chain uses TRBV27 with TRBJ2-7; D is perhaps TRBD1 (6 bases). Germline lookup yields CDR1 MNHEY and CDR2 SMNVEV (reference sequence). The CDR3 is 17 amino acids. Deletions cut 5 bases from V and 1 base from J, with 21 bases between.